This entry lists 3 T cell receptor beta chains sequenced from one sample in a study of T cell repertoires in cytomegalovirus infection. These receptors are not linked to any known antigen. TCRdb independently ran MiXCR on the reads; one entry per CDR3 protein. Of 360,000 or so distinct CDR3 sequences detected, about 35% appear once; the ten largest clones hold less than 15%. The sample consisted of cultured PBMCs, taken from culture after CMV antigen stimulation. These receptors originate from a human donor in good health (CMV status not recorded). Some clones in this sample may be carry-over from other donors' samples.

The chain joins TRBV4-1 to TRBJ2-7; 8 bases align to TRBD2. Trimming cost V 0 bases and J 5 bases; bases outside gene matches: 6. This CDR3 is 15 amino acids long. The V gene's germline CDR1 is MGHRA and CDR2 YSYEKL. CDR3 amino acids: CASSQDRGGRNEQYV. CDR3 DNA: TGCGCCAGCAGCCAAGATCGGGGGGGGCGGAACGAGCAGTACGTC.

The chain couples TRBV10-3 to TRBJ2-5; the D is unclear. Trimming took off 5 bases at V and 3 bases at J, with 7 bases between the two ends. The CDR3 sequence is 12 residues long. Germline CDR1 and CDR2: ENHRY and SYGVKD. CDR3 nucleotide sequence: TGTGCCATCAGTAGGCAGGAAGAGACCCAGTACTTC. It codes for CAISRQEETQYF.

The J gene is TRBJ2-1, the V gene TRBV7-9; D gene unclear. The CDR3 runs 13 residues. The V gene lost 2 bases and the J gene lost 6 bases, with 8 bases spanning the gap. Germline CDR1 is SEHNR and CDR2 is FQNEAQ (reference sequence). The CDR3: CASSLRMLNEQFF. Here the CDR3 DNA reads TGTGCCAGCAGCTTAAGGATGCTCAATGAGCAGTTCTTC.